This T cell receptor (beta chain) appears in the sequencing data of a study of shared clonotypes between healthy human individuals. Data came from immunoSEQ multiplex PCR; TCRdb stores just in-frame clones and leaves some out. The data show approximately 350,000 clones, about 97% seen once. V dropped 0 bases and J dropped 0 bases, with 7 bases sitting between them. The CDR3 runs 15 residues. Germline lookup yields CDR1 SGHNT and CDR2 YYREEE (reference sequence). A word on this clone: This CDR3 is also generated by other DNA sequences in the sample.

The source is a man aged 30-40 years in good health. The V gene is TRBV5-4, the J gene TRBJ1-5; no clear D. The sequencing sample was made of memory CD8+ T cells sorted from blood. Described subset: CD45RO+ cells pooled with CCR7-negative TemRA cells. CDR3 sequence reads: CASSLGPYSNQPQHF. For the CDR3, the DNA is TGTGCCAGCAGCTTGGGTCCTTATAGCAATCAGCCCCAGCATTTT.